The 9 T cell receptor beta chains listed next were all sequenced from one sample in a study of cytomegalovirus exposure and HLA in healthy donors. PCR primers comprised 60 Vbeta and 13 Jbeta primers. Generated by immunoSEQ multiplex PCR, the TCRdb table keeps only in-frame clones and is missing some. The sample carries some 120,000 clones, more than 65% recorded once. The specimen was PBMCs. The origin of the receptors is a woman under 40 in good health and CMV-seronegative.

V gene TRBV6-6 combines with J gene TRBJ1-2; D perhaps matches TRBD1 (5 bases). CDR1 is MNHNY, CDR2 SVGAGI, per germline (reference sequence). This CDR3 has 13 residues. V was pared by 5 bases and J by 8 bases, with 15 bases between. DNA of the CDR3: TGTGCCAGCAGTGGGACTTCCCCCACAGGCTACACCTTC. As protein: CASSGTSPTGYTF.

The sample holds a few counts of this clone. The rearrangement links TRBV7-9 to TRBJ1-1, with 7 positions matching TRBD1. The junction had 7 bases not matched to a gene; V was cut back by 5 bases and J by 4 bases. Germline CDR1 is SEHNR and CDR2 is FQNEAQ (reference sequence). The CDR3 covers 14 residues. In DNA form, the CDR3 reads TGTGCCAGCAGCCGCACACAGGGGATCACTGAAGCTTTCTTT. This sequence encodes CASSRTQGITEAFF.

The rearrangement uses TRBV9 and TRBJ2-3, with D tentatively TRBD1 (6 bases). CDR1 and CDR2 (germline): SGDLS, YYNGEE. The germline V and J ends were trimmed by 3 bases and 5 bases, with 13 bases remaining between them. This CDR3 has 14 amino acids. The CDR3 is CASSDRGGGDTQYF. CDR3 coding DNA: TGTGCCAGCAGCGATAGAGGGGGTGGAGATACGCAGTATTTT. The full variable domain, completed using reference TRBV9 and TRBJ2-3, is DSGVTQTPKHLITATGQRVTLRCSPRSGDLSVYWYQQSLDQGLQFLIQYYNGEERAKGNILERFSAQQFPDLHSELNLSSLELGDSALYFCASSDRGGGDTQYFGPGTRLTVL.

The CDR3 nucleotides read TGTGCCAGCAGTGACTCGGAGGGCTCCTACAATGAGCAGTTCTTC. Its protein is CASSDSEGSYNEQFF. The V gene is TRBV6-4, the J gene TRBJ2-1; the D gene is possibly TRBD2 (6 bases). CDR3 length: 15 amino acids. In germline, CDR1 is MRHNA, CDR2 SNTAGT. Trimming shortened V by 0 bases and J by 0 bases, and 6 bases separated the two germline ends.

This clone was detected a few times. For the CDR3, the DNA is TGTGCCAGCAGCTTAGGCGGGGAGCGTCCCTACAATGAGCAGTTCTTC. It codes for CASSLGGERPYNEQFF. The chain links TRBV11-3 to TRBJ2-1; D may be TRBD2 (6 bases). The CDR3 is 16 residues long. V was clipped by 1 base and J by 2 bases, with 12 bases between them. CDR1 and CDR2 from the germline V gene are SGHNT and YENEEA.

The V call is TRBV6-1, the J call TRBJ1-2; 8 bases agree with TRBD1. The CDR3 is 13 amino acids. Germline V lookup: CDR1 MNHNS, CDR2 SASEGT. V was clipped by 6 bases and J by 6 bases; unmatched bases: 6. CDR3 sequence: CASRADRVNGYTF. In DNA form, the CDR3 reads TGTGCCAGCAGGGCGGACAGGGTGAATGGCTACACCTTC.

This clone has more than one count but fewer than ten. The genes are TRBV5-4 and TRBJ1-2; no reliable D call. Germline lookup yields CDR1 SGHNT and CDR2 YYREEE (reference sequence). The CDR3 is 13 residues long. The V end was cut by 2 bases, the J end by 0 bases, with 5 bases between. The CDR3 sequence: CASSLRANYGYTF. CDR3 DNA: TGTGCCAGCAGCTTAAGAGCTAACTATGGCTACACCTTC.

The V gene is TRBV6-5, the J gene TRBJ1-3; 7 bases are a match to TRBD1. The germline gives CDR1 MNHEY, CDR2 SVGAGI. Trimming removed 6 bases from V and 4 bases from J; junction bases left unmatched: 6. CDR3 length: 14 amino acids. The CDR3 region is CASRFDRVGNTIYF. The CDR3 DNA reads as TGTGCCAGCAGATTCGACAGGGTCGGAAACACCATATATTTT.

The chain employs TRBV9 and TRBJ2-1; D not resolved. The CDR3 is 14 amino acids. V lost 2 bases to trimming and J lost 8 bases, with 14 bases between them. Germline CDR1 reads SGDLS; CDR2 reads YYNGEE. In DNA form, the CDR3 reads TGTGCCAGCAGCGTCTCTTCCCCTAGGTATGAGCAGTTCTTC. Its translation is CASSVSSPRYEQFF.